The clone carrying this T cell receptor (beta chain) showed up just a few times. The antigen remains unidentified. Among ophthalmopathy patients, the Clinical Activity Score reached at least 3, the NOSPECS grade reached at least 4, and duration remained under 3 months. This sample is part of a study of T cells in Graves' hyperthyroidism and ophthalmopathy. Study information: At the time of initial diagnosis and before any treatment, peripheral blood was collected. Study conclusions and caveats: A 13 V-J model separated ophthalmopathy from stable hyperthyroidism.

The CDR3 regions of TCR beta were amplified from RNA transcripts. With the HTBI primer set, the TCR CDR3 went through a first round of RT-PCR. One entry per CDR3 protein, called by TCRdb with MiXCR from the multiplex PCR reads. This sample has 490,000 or so distinct CDR3 sequences, with around a fifth found just once. The CDR3 runs 13 residues. V lost 8 bases and J lost 5; bases outside the gene matches: 6. The V call is TRBV12-3 or TRBV12-4, the J call TRBJ1-5; TRBD1 matches at 7 bases. The sequencing input was blood. The sequence was collected from a woman aged 65 to 85 with Graves' ophthalmopathy. The CDR3 nucleotides read TGTGCCAGCTCGGGACAGATCGATCAGCCCCAGCATTTT. Protein product: CASSGQIDQPQHF.